These 30 T cell receptor beta chains were sequenced from one sample in a study of T-cell reconstitution after alpha-beta-depleted transplantation in children. Unique molecular identifiers were incorporated during preparation of the TCRbeta library. Each CDR3 protein is one row after TCRdb ran MiXCR on the PCR reads. This sample yields some 400,000 distinct CDR3 sequences, of which just over 20% are seen a single time; 3.5% to 4% belongs to the top ten. Sequences were derived from PBMCs from the stem cell graft donor, sampled from the stem cell graft. These receptor sequences come from a human donor who donated a stem cell graft to a child with acute myeloid leukemia.

This clonotype was found a few times. The CDR3 here is CASSLRWTGELFF. The CDR3 DNA reads TGTGCCAGCAGTCTCAGGTGGACCGGGGAGCTGTTTTTT. The chain employs TRBV9 and TRBJ2-2; D not resolved. From germline, CDR1 is SGDLS and CDR2 YYNGEE. CDR3 size: 13 residues. Trimming took 5 bases from V and 5 from J, leaving 10 bases between them.

The V gene is TRBV5-1, the J gene TRBJ2-7; the match to TRBD1 covers 11 bases. The length of the CDR3 is 14 residues. Germline loops: CDR1 SGHRS, CDR2 YFSETQ. The trim removed 3 bases at V and 6 bases at J, leaving 5 bases unmatched. The CDR3 sequence is CASSYSGQGGEQYF. The CDR3 region has the DNA TGCGCCAGCAGCTACTCGGGACAGGGGGGCGAGCAGTACTTC.

This clonotype is a singleton in its sample. The chain joins TRBV15 to TRBJ2-7; D unresolved. The CDR3 loop spans 12 amino acids. Germline values: CDR1 LNHNV, CDR2 YYDKDF (reference sequence). Trimming took off 8 bases at V and 6 bases at J, with 14 bases between the two ends. The CDR3 DNA reads as TGTGCCACCTCCATAGGCGGTGGCGAGCAGTACTTC. Translation: CATSIGGGEQYF. Complete variable domain (other parts from reference TRBV15 and TRBJ2-7): DAMVIQNPRYQVTQFGKPVTLSCSQTLNHNVMYWYQQKSSQAPKLLFHYYDKDFNNEADTPDNFQSRRPNTSFCFLDIRSPGLGDTAMYLCATSIGGGEQYFGPGTRLTVT.

The chain is built from TRBV29-1 and TRBJ2-7; D possibly corresponds to TRBD1 (8 bases). Germline V lookup: CDR1 SQVTM, CDR2 ANQGSEA. Trimming took off 4 bases at V and 4 bases at J, with 14 bases between the two ends. The CDR3 totals 13 residues. CDR3: CSVGDRGGYEQYF. As DNA, the CDR3 is TGCAGCGTTGGAGACAGGGGAGGGTACGAGCAGTACTTC.

CDR3 in DNA: TGTGCCAGCAGTTTGGCTAGCGGGATTAGCTCCTACAATGAGCAGTTCTTC. Protein: CASSLASGISSYNEQFF. The chain recombines TRBV28 with TRBJ2-1; the match to TRBD2 covers 9 bases. Germline CDR1 is MDHEN and CDR2 is SYDVKM. The CDR3 contains 17 residues. V dropped 3 bases and J dropped 0; count of bases not matched to a gene: 6.

This clonotype has a count of ten or more. The chain employs TRBV5-1 and TRBJ2-3, with 8 bases aligning to TRBD2. Germline V gene lookup returns CDR1 SGHRS and CDR2 YFSETQ. The ends lost 0 bases at V and 2 bases at J; junction bases unmatched: 2. This CDR3 region has 15 residues. The chain's CDR3 is CASSLAGGYTDTQYF. In DNA, the CDR3 is TGCGCCAGCAGCTTGGCGGGAGGGTACACAGATACGCAGTATTTT.

This clonotype was observed at least ten times. The J gene is TRBJ2-3, the V gene TRBV20-1, with TRBD2 identical over 8 bases. Germline V gene sequence: CDR1 DFQATT, CDR2 SNEGSKA (reference sequence). V shed 7 bases and J 5 bases; nucleotides not matched to a gene: 11. The length of the CDR3 is 14 residues. The CDR3 sequence: CSVTPGLGIDTQYF. In DNA form, the CDR3 reads TGCAGTGTTACACCGGGACTAGGGATAGATACGCAGTATTTT.

This clonotype turned up a few times. V is TRBV18 and J is TRBJ2-7; a possible D gene is TRBD2 (5 bases). Germline V lookup: CDR1 KGHSH, CDR2 LQKENI. The CDR3 consists of 14 residues. Trimming removed 3 bases from V and 0 bases from J, with 9 bases in between. CDR3 loop: CASSPDWSSYEQYF. DNA for the CDR3: TGTGCCAGCTCACCGGACTGGAGCTCCTACGAGCAGTACTTC.

In this sample, this clonotype turned up a few times. The chain carries TRBV5-6 and TRBJ2-2; D is unclear. V lost 0 bases and J 6 bases, leaving 12 bases between the germline ends. The CDR3 sequence is 15 residues long. Looked up from germline, CDR1 is SGHDT and CDR2 is YYEEEE. As DNA, the CDR3 is TGTGCCAGCAGCTTGGTCCGAGGATTTCCCGGGGAGCTGTTTTTT. Translated, it gives CASSLVRGFPGELFF.

This sequence joins TRBV20-1 and TRBJ2-5; D may be TRBD1 (6 bases). V was trimmed by 6 bases and J by 0 bases, leaving 8 bases between them. Germline CDR1 is DFQATT and CDR2 is SNEGSKA (reference sequence). This CDR3 is built from 12 residues. The CDR3: CSAQGYQETQYF. The CDR3 DNA is TGCAGTGCCCAGGGGTACCAAGAGACCCAGTACTTC.

The V gene is TRBV5-6, the J gene TRBJ2-7, with D perhaps matching TRBD2 (5 bases). The germline V gene has CDR1 SGHDT and CDR2 YYEEEE. The V and J ends lost 3 bases and 3 bases respectively, with 13 bases between them. The CDR3 spans 14 residues. The CDR3, as DNA: TGTGCCAGCAGCTACGACGGAGGAGTCTACGAGCAGTACTTC. Residues: CASSYDGGVYEQYF.

The rearrangement uses TRBV7-2 and TRBJ2-7; TRBD2 might be the D (6 bases). Germline V lookup: CDR1 SGHTA, CDR2 FQGNSA. V was cut by 5 bases and J by 1 base, with 9 bases left in between. This CDR3 comprises 13 residues. The CDR3 nucleotides read TGTGCCAGCAGCAGACGGGGGTCCTACGAGCAGTACTTC. Amino acids: CASSRRGSYEQYF.

This chain connects TRBV12-3 or TRBV12-4 to TRBJ2-3; D is tentatively TRBD1 or TRBD2 (7 bases each). Trimming left V 10 bases short and J 10 bases short, with 15 bases between. The length of the CDR3 is 11 residues. The DNA of the CDR3 is TGTGCCACCAGGGGGGGAGGTCCGCAGTATTTT. This translates into CATRGGGPQYF.

V and J are TRBV7-3 and TRBJ1-1; a possible D gene is TRBD1 (6 bases). Germline V gene sequence: CDR1 SGHTA, CDR2 FQGTGA. V shed 3 bases and J shed 6 bases, with 11 bases lying between them. The CDR3 has 13 amino acids. The CDR3 loop is CASSFSGAAEAFF. Here the CDR3 DNA reads TGTGCCAGCAGCTTTTCAGGGGCGGCTGAAGCTTTCTTT. Full variable domain (rest looked up from reference TRBV7-3 and TRBJ1-1): GAGVSQTPSNKVTEKGKYVELRCDPISGHTALYWYRQSLGQGPEFLIYFQGTGAADDSGLPNDRFFAVRPEGSVSTLKIQRTERGDSAVYLCASSFSGAAEAFFGQGTRLTVV.

This clonotype was recorded many times. The genes are TRBV29-1 and TRBJ2-3, with TRBD1 matching over 8 bases. Germline V gene lookup returns CDR1 SQVTM and CDR2 ANQGSEA. With V trimmed by 7 bases and J by 3 bases, 6 bases remained unmatched. This CDR3 has 13 residues. CDR3 in amino acids: CSAQWTGTDTQYF. CDR3 in DNA: TGCAGCGCCCAGTGGACAGGGACAGATACGCAGTATTTT.

This clonotype was observed a handful of times. The V gene is TRBV20-1, the J gene TRBJ1-1; D gene ambiguous. This CDR3 has 13 amino acids. The germline V and J ends were trimmed by 7 bases and 3 bases, with 15 bases remaining between them. The germline V gene encodes CDR1 DFQATT and CDR2 SNEGSKA (reference sequence). DNA for the CDR3: TGCAGTGTGTATTCGGGCTTGGACACTGAAGCTTTCTTT. It is translated as CSVYSGLDTEAFF.

V is TRBV28 and J is TRBJ2-7; 12 bases line up with TRBD2. V lost 7 bases to trimming and J lost 2 bases; unmatched junction nucleotides: 18. Germline V lookup: CDR1 MDHEN, CDR2 SYDVKM. This CDR3 comprises 19 residues. In nucleotides, the CDR3 is TGTGCCAGCACCCCAGGAAACAGGATGACTAGCGGGAGCCCCTACGAGCAGTACTTC. Translated: CASTPGNRMTSGSPYEQYF.

This clonotype was detected a few times. The rearrangement joins TRBV27 to TRBJ2-2; D is possibly TRBD2 (5 bases). This CDR3 spans 13 amino acids. V was shortened by 0 bases and J by 7 bases, with 6 bases between the two germline ends. Germline assignment: CDR1 MNHEY and CDR2 SMNVEV (reference sequence). DNA for the CDR3: TGTGCCAGCAGTTTATCGAGGGACGGGGAGCTGTTTTTT. It specifies CASSLSRDGELFF.

This clonotype was seen more than once but under ten times. The chain couples TRBV7-6 to TRBJ2-1; 11 bases match TRBD2. The V segment lost 5 bases and the J segment 4 bases; nucleotides outside the gene matches: 4. Germline assignment: CDR1 SGHVS and CDR2 FNYEAQ. The CDR3 covers 15 residues. For the CDR3, the DNA is TGTGCCAGCAGCAAAACTAGCGGGGGATACAATGAGCAGTTCTTC. Amino acid sequence: CASSKTSGGYNEQFF.

In this sample, this clonotype turned up once. The chain recombines TRBV7-9 with TRBJ2-3, with D unresolved. V lost 5 bases and J 3 bases, leaving 18 bases between the germline ends. The CDR3 loop spans 16 amino acids. From germline, CDR1 is SEHNR and CDR2 FQNEAQ (reference sequence). The CDR3 DNA reads TGTGCCAGCAGCGCAATCCGCAGCGCCCAGACAGATACGCAGTATTTT. This translates into CASSAIRSAQTDTQYF.

This clonotype appeared a few times. V gene TRBV28 combines with J gene TRBJ1-1; TRBD1 agrees at 8 bases. Germline lookup yields CDR1 MDHEN and CDR2 SYDVKM. The CDR3 sequence is 15 residues long. The V segment lost 6 bases and the J segment 4 bases; nucleotides outside the gene matches: 10. The CDR3 coding sequence is TGTGCCAGCAGGGGGACAGGATATTACGGCACTGAAGCTTTCTTT. It codes for CASRGTGYYGTEAFF.

This clonotype was detected a few times. The rearrangement uses TRBV28 and TRBJ2-1, with a tentative D call TRBD2 (5 bases). Per the germline V gene, CDR1 is MDHEN and CDR2 is SYDVKM. The CDR3 loop spans 15 amino acids. The V end was cut by 6 bases, the J end by 5 bases, with 17 bases between. DNA of the CDR3: TGTGCCAGCAGACCTACCGGGATCGAGGACAATGAGCAGTTCTTC. Translation gives CASRPTGIEDNEQFF.

This clonotype was observed a few times. This chain links TRBV5-5 with TRBJ2-3, with 7 bases matching TRBD1. The CDR3 is made up of 14 amino acids. Trimming took 3 bases from V and 4 from J; bases not matched to a gene: 5. Germline V CDR1 and CDR2: SGHKS, YYEKEE (reference sequence). The CDR3 DNA sequence: TGTGCCAGCAGCTGGGACAGTCCTTCAGATACGCAGTATTTT. This translates into CASSWDSPSDTQYF.

V usage is TRBV2 and J usage is TRBJ1-4; D is perhaps TRBD1 (6 bases). Trimming removed 6 bases from V and 8 bases from J, with 13 bases in between. CDR1 and CDR2 (germline): SNHLY, FYNNEI. CDR3 size: 13 residues. This CDR3 is CASRGGYGEKLFF. CDR3 nucleotides: TGTGCCAGCAGGGGGGGCTACGGGGAAAAACTGTTTTTT.

This clonotype showed up just a few times. V usage is TRBV4-2 and J usage is TRBJ2-3, with TRBD2 matching 10 bases. This CDR3 has 17 residues. The V gene's germline CDR1 is LGHNA and CDR2 YNFKEQ. With V trimmed by 4 bases and J by 4 bases, 11 bases remained unmatched. CDR3 in amino acids: CASSRGGSGRSADTQYF. As DNA, the CDR3 is TGTGCCAGCAGCCGGGGGGGTAGCGGGAGGAGTGCAGATACGCAGTATTTT.

This clonotype is labeled medium-sized. The V call is TRBV20-1, the J call TRBJ2-3; D is tentatively TRBD1 or TRBD2 (6 bases each). V was pared by 5 bases and J by 2 bases, with 11 bases between. The CDR3 runs 13 residues. CDR1 and CDR2 from the germline V gene are DFQATT and SNEGSKA (reference sequence). The CDR3 nucleotides are TGCAGTGCTGGGACGGGGGCCACAGATACGCAGTATTTT. Residues: CSAGTGATDTQYF.

This clonotype was picked up many times. This chain links TRBV29-1 with TRBJ2-7; D may be TRBD1 or TRBD2 (5 bases each). Trimming stripped 5 bases from V and 2 bases from J, with 13 bases between. CDR1 and CDR2 (germline): SQVTM, ANQGSEA. The CDR3 is 13 residues long. The CDR3 sequence is CSVPAGRAYEQYF. The CDR3 DNA sequence: TGCAGCGTTCCGGCGGGCAGGGCCTACGAGCAGTACTTC.

The gene calls are TRBV20-1 and TRBJ2-7; 11 bases are a match to TRBD2. The V gene end was trimmed by 7 bases and the J gene end by 7 bases; junction bases not matched to a gene: 15. Germline CDR1 reads DFQATT; CDR2 reads SNEGSKA (reference sequence). CDR3 length: 15 residues. The CDR3: CSGRPGASGRREQYF. CDR3 DNA sequence: TGCAGTGGGAGGCCGGGGGCTAGCGGGAGGCGTGAGCAGTACTTC.

This clonotype has only a few counts. The genes are TRBV12-3 or TRBV12-4 and TRBJ2-5, with 7 bases matching TRBD2. Trimming removed 3 bases from V and 6 bases from J; junction bases left unmatched: 10. This CDR3 region has 15 residues. The CDR3 DNA is TGTGCCAGCAGTTTCCTAGGACTAGACGACCAGACCCAGTACTTC. Amino acids: CASSFLGLDDQTQYF.

This clonotype was found a few times. The chain employs TRBV29-1 and TRBJ2-5; either TRBD1 or TRBD2 may supply D (5 bases each). Germline values: CDR1 SQVTM, CDR2 ANQGSEA. Trimming pared 7 bases from V and 2 bases from J, leaving 14 bases between. The CDR3 consists of 13 residues. CDR3 in DNA: TGCAGCGCGGGACCGATAACGCAAGAGACCCAGTACTTC. Translating it yields CSAGPITQETQYF.